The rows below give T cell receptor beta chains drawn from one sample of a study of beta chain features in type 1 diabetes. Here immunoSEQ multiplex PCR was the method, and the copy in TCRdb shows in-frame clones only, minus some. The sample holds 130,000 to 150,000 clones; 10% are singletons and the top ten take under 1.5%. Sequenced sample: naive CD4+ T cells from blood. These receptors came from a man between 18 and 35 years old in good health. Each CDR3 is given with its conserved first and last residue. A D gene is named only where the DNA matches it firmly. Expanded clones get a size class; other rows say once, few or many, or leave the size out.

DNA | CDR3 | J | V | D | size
TGTGCCAGCAGCTTGGCGAGGGGGCTGTGGAACACCGGGGAGCTGTTTTTT | CASSLARGLWNTGELFF | TRBJ2-2 | TRBV5-6 | TRBD1 | few
TGTGCCAGCTCACTTTCTAGCGGGGTGTACGAGCAGTACTTC | CASSLSSGVYEQYF | TRBJ2-7 | TRBV18 | TRBD2 | -
TGTGCCAGCAGGAGGGACAGGGGCATAGAGGGCTACACCTTC | CASRRDRGIEGYTF | TRBJ1-2 | TRBV27 | TRBD1 | few
TGTGCCTGGAGACCTAAGGGGGCCGGACAGGGGGATGAGCAGTTCTTC | CAWRPKGAGQGDEQFF | TRBJ2-1 | TRBV30 | TRBD1 | many
TGCGCCAGCAGCCAACGTGCGGGGGCGGATTATGGCTACACCTTC | CASSQRAGADYGYTF | TRBJ1-2 | TRBV4-3 | - | -
TGTGCCAGCAGCCGGTTATTCGAGGAGCTGTTTTTT | CASSRLFEELFF | TRBJ2-2 | TRBV5-4 | - | -
TGTGCCAGCAGCTCCGGGACAGGATTGGTGGAAAAACTGTTTTTT | CASSSGTGLVEKLFF | TRBJ1-4 | TRBV5-6 | TRBD1 | -
TGTGCCAGTAGCGGGGGCTTCCAAGAGACCCAGTACTTC | CASSGGFQETQYF | TRBJ2-5 | TRBV2 | TRBD2 | few
TGTGCCAGCAGCTTGCAATTGTCTAGCGGGGGGGCAGAGACCCAGTACTTC | CASSLQLSSGGAETQYF | TRBJ2-5 | TRBV5-6 | TRBD2 | -
TGTGCCAGCAGCACGGACATAAACACTGAAGCTTTCTTT | CASSTDINTEAFF | TRBJ1-1 | TRBV11-2 | - | few
TGCGCCAGCAGCCCCGCGGGGGGCCCCTCCTACGAGCAGTACTTC | CASSPAGGPSYEQYF | TRBJ2-7 | TRBV4-1 | TRBD2 | -
TGTGCCAGCAGTTTAGAGGGGAGGATAGCAGATACGCAGTATTTT | CASSLEGRIADTQYF | TRBJ2-3 | TRBV28 | - | -
TGTGCCAGCAGCTTAGTTCAGGGGGCAGGATCACCCCTCCACTTT | CASSLVQGAGSPLHF | TRBJ1-6 | TRBV7-2 | TRBD1 | -
TGTGCCAGCAGCCCGGGAGGAGCCGACACCGGGGAGCTGTTTTTT | CASSPGGADTGELFF | TRBJ2-2 | TRBV7-6 | TRBD2 | -
TGCGCCAGCACCCTAAGGGGGACAGATACGCAGTATTTT | CASTLRGTDTQYF | TRBJ2-3 | TRBV10-2 | - | few
TGTGCCAGCAGCGTAGGTTCCCACAGATCTACCGGGGAGCTGTTTTTT | CASSVGSHRSTGELFF | TRBJ2-2 | TRBV9 | - | few
TGCGCCAGCAGCCCTAGGACAGAGAACTATGGCTACACCTTC | CASSPRTENYGYTF | TRBJ1-2 | TRBV4-3 | - | -
TGTGCCAGCAGGGACACCACAGATACGCAGTATTTT | CASRDTTDTQYF | TRBJ2-3 | TRBV2 | - | -
TGTGCCAGCAGCCAAGTCCCCCGATCCTACGAGCAGTACTTC | CASSQVPRSYEQYF | TRBJ2-7 | TRBV14 | - | -
TGTGCCAGTAGCGGGGGGGCCCAAAATGAGCAGTTCTTC | CASSGGAQNEQFF | TRBJ2-1 | TRBV6-4 | TRBD2 | -
TGTGCCAGCAGCCCCGCCGGGACTAGCGGGGGGGGGTTGAATGAGCAGTTCTTC | CASSPAGTSGGGLNEQFF | TRBJ2-1 | TRBV7-3 | TRBD2 | -
TGTGCCAGTAGTATTTTCCCCAACGACAACTACGAGCAGTACTTC | CASSIFPNDNYEQYF | TRBJ2-7 | TRBV19 | - | -
TGTGCCAGCGACAGATCGAGCACAGATACGCAGTATTTT | CASDRSSTDTQYF | TRBJ2-3 | TRBV7-9 | - | few
TGTGCCAGTTCTCAGGGGGTATACTATGGCTACACCTTC | CASSQGVYYGYTF | TRBJ1-2 | TRBV19 | TRBD1 | -
TGCGCCAGCAGCTACAATAGCGGGGGGGGCACAGATACGCAGTATTTT | CASSYNSGGGTDTQYF | TRBJ2-3 | TRBV5-1 | TRBD2 | few
TGTGCCAGCAGCCAAAGGGGGCTAGCCAAAAACATTCAGTACTTC | CASSQRGLAKNIQYF | TRBJ2-4 | TRBV5-4 | TRBD1 | few
TGTGCCAGCAGCCAGGTTGGTCTTTACAATGAGCAGTTCTTC | CASSQVGLYNEQFF | TRBJ2-1 | TRBV7-9 | - | many
TGCGCCAGCAGCTTGGGGGACAGGGTCCAAGAGACCCAGTACTTC | CASSLGDRVQETQYF | TRBJ2-5 | TRBV5-1 | TRBD1 | -
TGTGCCAGCAGCCAGACAGGGAGAGGCTACAATGAGCAGTTCTTC | CASSQTGRGYNEQFF | TRBJ2-1 | TRBV6-5 | TRBD1 | -
TGTGCCAGCCAAGGGGGCACTGAAGCTTTCTTT | CASQGGTEAFF | TRBJ1-1 | TRBV7-9 | - | many
TGCGCCACAAATGTCGGAGGGAAAGAGACCCAGTACTTC | CATNVGGKETQYF | TRBJ2-5 | TRBV10-2 | - | few
TGCAGCGTCCAGGGACAGGGGGGGGAAAAACTGTTTTTT | CSVQGQGGEKLFF | TRBJ1-4 | TRBV29-1 | TRBD1 | -
TGCGCCAGCAGCCAAATTACGGGGACAATATACGAGCAGTACTTC | CASSQITGTIYEQYF | TRBJ2-7 | TRBV4-1 | - | few
TGCGCCAGCAGCTTGGGTGGGGGGAGCACAGATACGCAGTATTTT | CASSLGGGSTDTQYF | TRBJ2-3 | TRBV5-1 | - | -
TGTGCCAGTAACCGGGACAGGGGGGAGACCCAGTACTTC | CASNRDRGETQYF | TRBJ2-5 | TRBV19 | TRBD1 | -
TGCAGCGTTGTTTGGACAGGCCTCTCCTACGAGCAGTACTTC | CSVVWTGLSYEQYF | TRBJ2-7 | TRBV29-1 | TRBD1 | many
TGTGCCTGGTCCGAGGAAAGTCAGCCCCAGCATTTT | CAWSEESQPQHF | TRBJ1-5 | TRBV30 | - | few
TGTGCCAGCAGTTTGGATTTCCAGGGGAGAGTCTATGGCTACACCTTC | CASSLDFQGRVYGYTF | TRBJ1-2 | TRBV6-5 | - | -
TGTGCCAGCAGCCCTCTTACGGACAGGGTGACCGGGGAGCTGTTTTTT | CASSPLTDRVTGELFF | TRBJ2-2 | TRBV7-2 | TRBD1 | -
TGTGCCAGCAGCGCCAAACCCACGACAGGGGGCCGTTTGGAGCAGTACTTC | CASSAKPTTGGRLEQYF | TRBJ2-7 | TRBV9 | TRBD1 | few
TGTGCCAGCAGCGCCAGGGGTTGGGCATACAATGAGCAGTTCTTC | CASSARGWAYNEQFF | TRBJ2-1 | TRBV5-6 | - | few
TGTGCCTGGAACAGGGGGCTGAAGTACACTGAAGCTTTCTTT | CAWNRGLKYTEAFF | TRBJ1-1 | TRBV30 | TRBD1 | few
TGTGCCAGCAGCCAAGCGACAGCCTACAATGAGCAGTTCTTC | CASSQATAYNEQFF | TRBJ2-1 | TRBV14 | - | many
TGTGCCAGCTCACGAGGGACAAGCCAGGGTCTCGTTACGCAGTATTTT | CASSRGTSQGLVTQYF | TRBJ2-3 | TRBV18 | - | few
TGTGCTAGCATAATCGGGACACCTAACTATGGCTACACCTTC | CASIIGTPNYGYTF | TRBJ1-2 | TRBV6-1 | - | few
TGTGCCAGCAGCTCGGGACAGCGTGAAGAGACCCAGTACTTC | CASSSGQREETQYF | TRBJ2-5 | TRBV5-5 | TRBD1 | -
TGTGCCAGCAGCTTGGTACGGGGGAATGGCTACACCTTC | CASSLVRGNGYTF | TRBJ1-2 | TRBV5-6 | - | few
TGTGCCAGCAGCGAAGGGGGCGGCCTCTCCTACGAGCAGTACTTC | CASSEGGGLSYEQYF | TRBJ2-7 | TRBV6-1 | TRBD1 | few
TGTGCCAGCAGCTTAGGGGGGGGAGGAAACATTCAGTACTTC | CASSLGGGGNIQYF | TRBJ2-4 | TRBV7-2 | TRBD2 | -
TGTGCCAGCAGCCAAGTTTTCAGGGTGACCGGGGAGCTGTTTTTT | CASSQVFRVTGELFF | TRBJ2-2 | TRBV4-2 | - | -
TGTGCCAGCAGCCCGCGGACAGGGGTTAATGAAAAACTGTTTTTT | CASSPRTGVNEKLFF | TRBJ1-4 | TRBV7-2 | TRBD1 | few
TGTGCCTGGAGTGTACAGGGGCCTGAGACCCAGTACTTC | CAWSVQGPETQYF | TRBJ2-5 | TRBV30 | TRBD1 | -